The 24 T cell receptor beta chains below all came from one sample that was sequenced in a study of TIL therapy for anti-PD-1-resistant metastatic lung cancer (dated by TCRdb to about 2021). In light of the paper, this sample's time point label describes: pre-treatment sample, taken before nivolumab and TIL therapy. The immunoSEQ v3 hsTCRB kit was used to amplify TCR beta CDR3 regions from genomic DNA through bias-controlled multiplex PCR. Sourced from immuneACCESS, this table was stored by TCRdb with only in-frame sequences that have V and J called. A share of the clones is absent; for the studies checked, an unresolved V gene accounts for under half, and the remainder has no known explanation. This sample holds just over 45,000 clones; around 80% were observed only once. The leading ten clones occupy around 15% of the sample. The sample here was blood, taken at baseline. The receptors originated from a man aged 65 to 85 with non-small cell lung cancer.

This chain links TRBV19 with TRBJ2-2; weak D call: TRBD1 (5 bases). CDR3 length equals 17 residues. V was cut by 3 bases and J by 0 bases, with 14 bases left in between. Germline assignment: CDR1 LNHDA and CDR2 SQIVND (reference sequence). The CDR3 nucleotides are TGTGCCAGTAGTATCCATCCAGGGCCTTCGAACACCGGGGAGCTGTTTTTT. The encoded protein is CASSIHPGPSNTGELFF.

This clone has just a few counts. The chain is built from TRBV7-6 and TRBJ2-5; 8 nucleotides align to TRBD2. CDR3 size: 14 residues. CDR1 is SGHVS and CDR2 is FNYEAQ in the germline V gene. V was pared by 3 bases and J by 6 bases, with 6 bases of the junction left unmatched. CDR3 bases: TGTGCCAGCAGCTTCGGTAGCGGGACTCAGACCCAGTACTTC. Its protein product is CASSFGSGTQTQYF.

The rearrangement uses TRBV29-1 and TRBJ2-7; 11 bases fit TRBD2. Germline V gene lookup returns CDR1 SQVTM and CDR2 ANQGSEA. The CDR3 contains 13 residues. Trimming cost V 7 bases and J 7 bases; bases outside gene matches: 9. The CDR3 here is CSATSGSWGEQYF. CDR3 coding DNA: TGCAGCGCCACTAGCGGGAGTTGGGGGGAGCAGTACTTC.

This chain links TRBV6-6 with TRBJ2-4; 8 bases align to TRBD1. The CDR3 loop spans 15 amino acids. Germline V lookup: CDR1 MNHNY, CDR2 SVGAGI (reference sequence). V shed 6 bases, J shed 4 bases, and the junction held 8 bases outside the gene matches. CDR3 protein: CASSADGTGKNIQYF. DNA of the CDR3: TGTGCCAGCAGCGCCGACGGGACAGGAAAAAACATTCAGTACTTC.

This clone was detected ten times or more. The chain uses TRBV7-2 and TRBJ2-1; possible D gene TRBD2, 6 bases. Germline-derived CDR1 and CDR2 are SGHTA and FQGNSA. V was shortened by 3 bases and J by 7 bases, with 19 bases between the two germline ends. This CDR3 is built from 16 residues. The chain's CDR3 is CASSFVGSGTSNEQFF. CDR3 sequence (DNA): TGTGCCAGCAGCTTCGTCGGTAGCGGAACCTCTAATGAGCAGTTCTTC.

The V call is TRBV27, the J call TRBJ1-2, with D unresolved. CDR1 and CDR2 from the germline V gene are MNHEY and SMNVEV (reference sequence). V gave up 6 bases and J gave up 4 bases, with 18 bases separating them. CDR3 length: 15 amino acids. The CDR3 protein is CASSLGPSWGYGYTF. The CDR3 DNA reads TGTGCCAGCAGCTTAGGCCCCTCCTGGGGCTATGGCTACACCTTC.

This chain uses TRBV5-1 with TRBJ2-5, with TRBD1 matching 10 bases. The V gene end was trimmed by 0 bases and the J gene end by 2 bases; junction bases not matched to a gene: 4. The germline V gene has CDR1 SGHRS and CDR2 YFSETQ. The CDR3 sequence is 16 residues long. Here the CDR3 DNA reads TGCGCCAGCAGCTTGGGACAGGGGGCAGGGCAAGAGACCCAGTACTTC. Translating gives CASSLGQGAGQETQYF.

CDR3 in DNA: TGTGCCAGCAGTCGCGGGAGGGCCGCATACGAGCAGTACTTC. Translation: CASSRGRAAYEQYF. This sequence joins TRBV7-2 and TRBJ2-7; 9 nucleotides align to TRBD2. The V and J ends lost 6 bases and 4 bases, in that order; junction bases with no gene match: 7. Germline values: CDR1 SGHTA, CDR2 FQGNSA. This CDR3 comprises 14 residues.

A remark on this clone: A junction end diverges from the germline sequence, so it may reflect a read error. The rearrangement uses TRBV7-7 and TRBJ2-3, with TRBD1 matching over 9 bases. The CDR3 length is 14 residues. Germline lookup yields CDR1 SSHAT and CDR2 FNYEAQ (reference sequence). The CDR3 DNA sequence: TGTGCTAGCAGTCCGACAGGGGGGACAGATACGCAGTATTTT. Protein product: CASSPTGGTDTQYF. Complete variable domain (other parts from reference TRBV7-7 and TRBJ2-3): GAGVSQSPRYKVTKRGQDVTLRCDPISSHATLYWYQQALGQGPEFLTYFNYEAQPDKSGLPSDRFSAERPEGSISTLTIQRTEQRDSAMYRCASSPTGGTDTQYFGPGTRLTVL.

The rearrangement uses TRBV19 and TRBJ2-3; D possibly uses TRBD1 or TRBD2 (5 bases each). CDR1 and CDR2 (germline): LNHDA, SQIVND (reference sequence). The CDR3 has 15 amino acids. The ends were cut back, 6 bases at V and 2 bases at J, with 15 bases in the middle. DNA of the CDR3: TGTGCCAGTAGATCCGGGACCTCCCTCACAGATACGCAGTATTTT. Its protein product is CASRSGTSLTDTQYF.

The CDR3 DNA reads TGTGCCAGCAGCACATTAGCCACGAGCAGGGGCTCCTACAATGAGCAGTTCTTC. Protein: CASSTLATSRGSYNEQFF. The chain carries TRBV9 and TRBJ2-1; TRBD1 is a possible D gene (6 bases). CDR1 is SGDLS, CDR2 YYNGEE, per germline. The CDR3 consists of 18 residues. Trimming took 4 bases from V and 0 from J, leaving 20 bases between them.

The chain recombines TRBV2 with TRBJ2-3; D is possibly TRBD2 (5 bases). Germline V CDR1 and CDR2: SNHLY, FYNNEI. Trimming cost V 6 bases and J 4 bases, with 14 bases left between them. CDR3 length: 14 residues. CDR3 DNA: TGTGCCAGCAGACGGACTTTGTATGCAGATACGCAGTATTTT. Protein product: CASRRTLYADTQYF.

This clone came up once. The chain couples TRBV5-1 to TRBJ2-4; no reliable D call. The germline V and J ends were trimmed by 0 bases and 3 bases, with 19 bases remaining between them. The CDR3 totals 18 residues. Germline lookup yields CDR1 SGHRS and CDR2 YFSETQ. The CDR3 reads CASSLALDARLGKNIQYF. In DNA form, the CDR3 reads TGCGCCAGCAGCTTGGCCCTCGACGCTAGGTTAGGCAAAAACATTCAGTACTTC.

The J gene is TRBJ2-5, the V gene TRBV6-1; D is perhaps TRBD1 (5 bases). Gene TRBJ2-7 matches the end of the DNA better, so the J call may be wrong. CDR1 MNHNS and CDR2 SASEGT come from the germline V gene. The CDR3 has 14 amino acids. The CDR3 bases are TGTGCCAGCAGCTTGACAGATAACTCCTACGAGCAGTACTTC. It is translated as CASSLTDNSYEQYF.

This clone has a handful of counts. The chain recombines TRBV27 with TRBJ2-1, with 8 nucleotides matching TRBD1. This CDR3 region has 15 residues. Germline CDR1 and CDR2: MNHEY and SMNVEV (reference sequence). The trim removed 1 base at V and 9 bases at J, leaving 8 bases unmatched. As DNA, the CDR3 is TGTGCCAGCAGTTTATACGGGACAGGTATGGGTGAGCAGTTCTTC. Translated, it gives CASSLYGTGMGEQFF.

The gene calls are TRBV18 and TRBJ2-3, with D perhaps TRBD2 (5 bases). The CDR3 extends over 12 amino acids. The V gene's germline CDR1 is KGHSH and CDR2 LQKENI. Trimming stripped 3 bases from V and 6 bases from J, with 7 bases between. DNA for the CDR3: TGTGCCAGCTCACCTAGCGTTGATACGCAGTATTTT. This codes for CASSPSVDTQYF.

CDR3 sequence reads: CASSRQILNTEAFF. In DNA form, the CDR3 reads TGTGCCAGCAGCAGACAGATACTGAACACTGAAGCTTTCTTT. The V call is TRBV7-9, the J call TRBJ1-1; maybe TRBD1 (5 bases). The V and J ends lost 5 bases and 0 bases respectively, with 10 bases between them. Germline CDR1 is SEHNR and CDR2 is FQNEAQ (reference sequence). The CDR3 loop spans 14 amino acids.

The chain joins TRBV10-3 to TRBJ1-5, with TRBD1 matching over 7 bases. J was trimmed by 2 bases and V by 6 bases; bases with no gene match: 4. Germline CDR1 reads ENHRY; CDR2 reads SYGVKD. This CDR3 contains 14 residues. The CDR3 region is CAIRGGTGNQPQHF. The CDR3 coding sequence is TGTGCCATCAGGGGGGGGACAGGCAATCAGCCCCAGCATTTT.

The chain uses TRBV27 and TRBJ2-1; D gene unclear. Trimming took 2 bases from V and 4 from J, leaving 12 bases between them. CDR3 length equals 15 residues. The germline V gene has CDR1 MNHEY and CDR2 SMNVEV (reference sequence). The CDR3 loop reads CASSLKVPQYNEQFF. CDR3 DNA sequence: TGTGCCAGCAGTTTAAAGGTTCCGCAATACAATGAGCAGTTCTTC.

The chain links TRBV6-6 to TRBJ1-2; D unresolved. With 2 bases removed from V and 1 base from J, the gap between germline ends came to 5 bases. The V gene's germline CDR1 is MNHNY and CDR2 SVGAGI (reference sequence). This CDR3 is built from 13 residues. The CDR3 loop is CASSYTSNYGYTF. As DNA, the CDR3 is TGTGCCAGCAGTTACACGAGTAACTATGGCTACACCTTC.

In nucleotides, the CDR3 is TGTGCCAGCAGCGTAGTTGGGTCTGGGGGCCAAGAGACCCAGTACTTC. This encodes CASSVVGSGGQETQYF. The chain carries TRBV9 and TRBJ2-5; perhaps D is TRBD1 or TRBD2 (5 bases each). V lost 0 bases and J 1 base, leaving 13 bases between the germline ends. Germline CDR1 and CDR2: SGDLS and YYNGEE. The CDR3 totals 16 residues.

This clone showed up just once. This chain connects TRBV29-1 to TRBJ2-7; 9 bases line up with TRBD1. The CDR3 spans 14 residues. The V gene's germline CDR1 is SQVTM and CDR2 ANQGSEA. The ends lost 6 bases at V and 0 bases at J; junction bases unmatched: 6. CDR3 bases: TGCAGCGTCTCCGGGACAGGGTCCTCCTACGAGCAGTACTTC. Amino acids: CSVSGTGSSYEQYF.

The genes are TRBV19 and TRBJ2-7; 8 bases are shared with TRBD1. This CDR3 has 15 amino acids. Germline lookup yields CDR1 LNHDA and CDR2 SQIVND (reference sequence). The junction had 11 bases not matched to a gene; V was cut back by 5 bases and J by 5 bases. In DNA form, the CDR3 reads TGTGCCAGTAGTGATGGGGGGACAGGACGTAACGAGCAGTACTTC. It codes for CASSDGGTGRNEQYF.

The chain employs TRBV30 and TRBJ2-1; TRBD2 matches at 8 bases. The CDR3 extends over 17 amino acids. Germline V gene lookup returns CDR1 GTSNPN and CDR2 SVGIG (reference sequence). V lost 0 bases to trimming and J lost 5 bases; unmatched junction nucleotides: 12. The CDR3 nucleotides are TGTGCCTGGAGTGTGACCCCCCCTAGCGGGTGGAACAATGAGCAGTTCTTC. This gives the protein CAWSVTPPSGWNNEQFF. The complete variable domain, with remaining parts taken from reference TRBV30 and TRBJ2-1, reads SQTIHQWPATLVQPVGSPLSLECTVEGTSNPNLYWYRQAAGRGLQLLFYSVGIGQISSEVPQNLSASRPQDRQFILSSKKLLLSDSGFYLCAWSVTPPSGWNNEQFFGPGTRLTVL.